This entry is about one T cell receptor (beta chain). The entry originates in a study of blood T cell repertoires in COVID-19. About the study: T cells, B-cell-depleted T cells, or PBMCs supplied cDNA or gDNA.

Germline V gene lookup returns CDR1 SEHNR and CDR2 FQNEAQ (reference sequence). Losses at the gene ends were 5 bases for V and 13 bases for J; bases not matched to a gene: 10. The CDR3 contains 12 residues. In the original analysis: Estimation of nucleated cell counts was performed using reference gene primer amplification. This table comes from immunoSEQ multiplex PCR, and its TCRdb copy is limited to in-frame clones, with some not included. The D gene and trimming were derived from the DNA, and the V and J assignments and clone size from that table. The table has 12,000 to 15,000 clones, approximately 87% seen once; the top ten hold about 33%.

Sequenced sample: peripheral blood. The sequence was collected from a human donor in a cohort sampled during active COVID-19. The chain uses TRBV7-9 and TRBJ1-2; 7 bases are a match to TRBD1. The CDR3 reads CASSLDREIRTF. The CDR3 region has the DNA TGTGCCAGCAGCCTCGACAGGGAAATCCGCACCTTC.